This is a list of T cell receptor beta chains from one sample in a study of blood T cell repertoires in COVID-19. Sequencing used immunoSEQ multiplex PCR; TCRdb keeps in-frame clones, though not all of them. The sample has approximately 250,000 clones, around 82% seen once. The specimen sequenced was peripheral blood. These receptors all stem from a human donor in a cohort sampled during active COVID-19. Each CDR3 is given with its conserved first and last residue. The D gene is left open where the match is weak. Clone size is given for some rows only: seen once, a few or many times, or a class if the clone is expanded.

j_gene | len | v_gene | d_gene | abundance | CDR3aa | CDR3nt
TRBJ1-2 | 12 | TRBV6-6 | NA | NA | CASSKDSYGYTF | TGTGCCAGCAGTAAAGACAGCTATGGCTACACCTTC
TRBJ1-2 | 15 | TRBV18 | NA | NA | CASSPWGRVEDGYTF | TGTGCCAGCTCACCCTGGGGCAGGGTAGAAGATGGCTACACCTTC
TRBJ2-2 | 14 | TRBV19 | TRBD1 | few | CATKQGAQNGELFF | TGTGCCACCAAACAGGGGGCGCAGAACGGGGAGCTGTTTTTT
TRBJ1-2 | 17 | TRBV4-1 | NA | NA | CASSQYEWVDTTHGYTF | TGCGCCAGCAGCCAATATGAGTGGGTGGATACTACCCATGGCTACACCTTC
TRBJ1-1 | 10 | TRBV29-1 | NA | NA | CSVVGTEAFF | TGCAGCGTCGTCGGCACTGAAGCTTTCTTT
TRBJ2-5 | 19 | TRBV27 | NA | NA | CASSLFGIGTRGFQETQYF | TGTGCCAGCAGTCTCTTTGGGATCGGGACGCGGGGTTTTCAAGAGACCCAGTACTTC
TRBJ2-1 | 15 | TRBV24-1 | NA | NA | CATSDPQDSYNEQFF | TGTGCCACCAGTGATCCACAGGACAGCTACAATGAGCAGTTCTTC
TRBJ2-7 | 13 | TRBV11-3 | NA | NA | CASSQRQVLGQYF | TGTGCCAGCAGCCAAAGACAGGTCTTGGGGCAGTACTTC
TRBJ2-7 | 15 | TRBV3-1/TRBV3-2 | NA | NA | CASSQERGPYYEQYF | TGTGCCAGCAGCCAAGAGCGGGGCCCATACTACGAGCAGTACTTC
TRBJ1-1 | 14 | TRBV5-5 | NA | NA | CASSLRGGSTEAFF | TGTGCCAGCAGCTTGAGAGGAGGGAGCACTGAAGCTTTCTTT
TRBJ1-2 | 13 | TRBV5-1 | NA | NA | CASSSGQPYGYTF | TGCGCCAGCAGCTCCGGACAGCCCTATGGCTACACCTTC
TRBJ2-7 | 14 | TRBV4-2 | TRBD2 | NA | CASSPSGGSYEQYF | TGTGCCAGCAGCCCGAGCGGGGGGTCCTACGAGCAGTACTTC
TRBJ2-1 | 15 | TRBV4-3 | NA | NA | CASSQDVASYNEQFF | TGCGCCAGCAGCCAAGACGTGGCCAGCTACAATGAGCAGTTCTTC
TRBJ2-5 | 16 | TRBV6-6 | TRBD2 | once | CASSQIAGINQETQYF | TGTGCCAGCAGTCAGATAGCGGGGATAAACCAAGAGACCCAGTACTTC
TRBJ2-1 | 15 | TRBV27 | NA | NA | CASSPVALNYNEQFF | TGTGCCAGCAGTCCGGTAGCGCTTAACTACAATGAGCAGTTCTTC
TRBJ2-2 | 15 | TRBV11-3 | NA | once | CASSPTSGGTGELFF | TGTGCCAGCAGCCCCACCTCTGGAGGGACCGGGGAGCTGTTTTTT
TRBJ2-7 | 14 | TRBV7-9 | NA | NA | CASSLDLGGYEQYF | TGTGCCAGCAGCTTAGATTTGGGGGGCTACGAGCAGTACTTC
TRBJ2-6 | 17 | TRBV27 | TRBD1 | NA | CASSLEGGGSGANVLTF | TGTGCCAGCAGTTTAGAAGGGGGCGGGTCTGGGGCCAACGTCCTGACTTTC
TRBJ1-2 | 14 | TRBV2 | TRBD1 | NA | CASRRGTVNYGYTF | TGTGCCAGCAGGAGGGGGACAGTTAACTATGGCTACACCTTC
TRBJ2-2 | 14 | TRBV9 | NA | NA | CASSVVLNTGELFF | TGTGCCAGCAGCGTAGTACTGAACACCGGGGAGCTGTTTTTT
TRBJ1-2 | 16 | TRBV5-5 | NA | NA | CASSLEQGRAGYGYTF | TGTGCCAGCAGCTTGGAGCAGGGCCGTGCCGGCTATGGCTACACCTTC
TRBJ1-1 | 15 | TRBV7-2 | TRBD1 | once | CASSINYRGRTEAFF | TGTGCCAGCAGCATAAATTACAGGGGGCGAACTGAAGCTTTCTTT
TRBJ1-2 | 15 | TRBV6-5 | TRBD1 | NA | CASRINRGRDDGYTF | TGTGCCAGCAGAATAAACAGGGGGCGTGACGATGGCTACACCTTC
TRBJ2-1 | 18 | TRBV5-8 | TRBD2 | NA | CASSLALLAGTSYNEQFF | TGTGCCAGCAGCTTGGCCCTACTAGCGGGAACCTCCTACAATGAGCAGTTCTTC
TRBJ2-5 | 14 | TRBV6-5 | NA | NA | CASSYLGRGETQYF | TGTGCCAGCAGTTACCTGGGGAGGGGGGAGACCCAGTACTTC
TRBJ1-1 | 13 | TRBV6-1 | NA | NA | CASSEAPNTEAFF | TGTGCCAGCAGTGAGGCCCCGAACACTGAAGCTTTCTTT
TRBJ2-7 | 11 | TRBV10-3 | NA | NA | CAISAGYEQYF | TGTGCCATCAGTGCGGGGTACGAGCAGTACTTC
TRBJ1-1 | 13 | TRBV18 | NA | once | CASSGGVDTEAFF | TGTGCCAGCTCAGGGGGCGTCGACACTGAAGCTTTCTTT
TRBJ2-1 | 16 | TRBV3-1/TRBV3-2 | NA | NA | CASSQVDGTRLNEQFF | TGTGCCAGCAGCCAAGTTGACGGCACTCGACTTAATGAGCAGTTCTTC
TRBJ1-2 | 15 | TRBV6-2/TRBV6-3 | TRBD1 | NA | CASSYPDRGGYGYTF | TGTGCCAGCAGTTATCCGGACAGGGGAGGCTATGGCTACACCTTC
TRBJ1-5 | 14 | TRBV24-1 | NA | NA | CATSDPRGNQPQHF | TGTGCCACCAGTGACCCCAGGGGCAATCAGCCCCAGCATTTT
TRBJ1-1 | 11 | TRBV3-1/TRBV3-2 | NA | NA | CAVRGGTEAFF | TGTGCCGTGAGGGGGGGGACTGAAGCTTTCTTT
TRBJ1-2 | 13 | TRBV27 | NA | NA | CASSLRGNYGYTF | TGTGCCAGCAGTCTCCGGGGTAACTATGGCTACACCTTC
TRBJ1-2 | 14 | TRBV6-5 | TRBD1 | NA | CASSPDREVYGYTF | TGTGCCAGCAGTCCGGACAGGGAGGTCTATGGCTACACCTTC
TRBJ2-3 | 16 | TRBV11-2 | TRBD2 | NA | CASSLHSGGAEDTQYF | TGTGCCAGCAGCTTACACAGCGGGGGGGCCGAAGATACGCAGTATTTT
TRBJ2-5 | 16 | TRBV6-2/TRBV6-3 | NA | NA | CASSYTGLSLGETQYF | TGTGCCAGCAGTTACACCGGACTGAGCTTGGGGGAGACCCAGTACTTC
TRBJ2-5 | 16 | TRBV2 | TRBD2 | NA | CASSWTSGSIGETQYF | TGTGCCAGCAGCTGGACTAGCGGGAGTATCGGAGAGACCCAGTACTTC
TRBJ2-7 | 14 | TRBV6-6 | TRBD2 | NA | CASRTGGRNYEQYF | TGTGCCAGCAGGACCGGCGGGAGGAACTACGAGCAGTACTTC
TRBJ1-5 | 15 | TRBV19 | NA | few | CASRPLGGSNQPQHF | TGTGCCAGTAGGCCGCTCGGGGGTAGCAATCAGCCCCAGCATTTT
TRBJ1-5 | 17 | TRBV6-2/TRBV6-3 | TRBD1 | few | CASSPWTGGSSNQPQHF | TGTGCCAGCAGTCCATGGACAGGGGGCTCTAGCAATCAGCCCCAGCATTTT
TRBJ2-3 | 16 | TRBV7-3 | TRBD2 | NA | CASSTRTSGKTDTQYF | TGTGCCAGCAGCACACGGACTAGCGGGAAGACAGATACGCAGTATTTT
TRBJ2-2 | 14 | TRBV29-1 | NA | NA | CSVDRGGSTGELFF | TGCAGCGTTGATAGGGGGGGAAGCACCGGGGAGCTGTTTTTT